This is a list of T cell receptor beta chains from one sample in a study of T-cell reconstitution after alpha-beta-depleted transplantation in children. One entry per CDR3 protein results from TCRdb running MiXCR on the PCR reads. The sample lists 500,000 to 600,000 distinct CDR3 sequences, 15% to 20% occurring once. The sample was PBMCs from the stem cell graft donor, taken from the stem cell graft. These receptors were collected from a human donor who donated a stem cell graft to a child with acute lymphoblastic leukemia. The CDR3 runs from the conserved cysteine through the conserved F or W. Fields, in order: clone size, D gene, J gene, V gene, CDR3 DNA, CDR3 protein. D genes are given only for firm matches. Size tells how often a clone was seen (once, few, many) or the class of an expanded clone, and some rows leave it out.

abundance: .; d_gene: .; j_gene: TRBJ1-5; v_gene: TRBV3-1; CDR3nt: TGTGCCAGCAGCCCCCCCTCGGGTCAGCCCCAGCATTTT; CDR3aa: CASSPPSGQPQHF
abundance: few; d_gene: .; j_gene: TRBJ1-1; v_gene: TRBV15; CDR3nt: TGTGCCACCAGCAGAGGTATTACTGAAGCTTTCTTT; CDR3aa: CATSRGITEAFF
abundance: .; d_gene: TRBD2; j_gene: TRBJ2-7; v_gene: TRBV5-1; CDR3nt: TGCGCCAGCAGCTTGGTGGGACTAGCGGGAGTTAATCCCTCCCTTTTTTATTACGAGCAGTACTTC; CDR3aa: CASSLVGLAGVNPSLFYYEQYF
abundance: few; d_gene: .; j_gene: TRBJ2-3; v_gene: TRBV7-8; CDR3nt: TGTGCCAGCAGCTTAGGGGGGAATACGCAGTATTTT; CDR3aa: CASSLGGNTQYF
abundance: few; d_gene: .; j_gene: TRBJ2-5; v_gene: TRBV30; CDR3nt: TGTGCCTGGAATAGACTTGTCCGGGAGACCCAGTACTTC; CDR3aa: CAWNRLVRETQYF
abundance: few; d_gene: .; j_gene: TRBJ2-3; v_gene: TRBV5-1; CDR3nt: TGCGCCAGCAGTTTGGGGGGCAGGGGCGGAGATACGCAGTATTTT; CDR3aa: CASSLGGRGGDTQYF
abundance: .; d_gene: TRBD1; j_gene: TRBJ2-7; v_gene: TRBV30; CDR3nt: TGTGCCTGGAGTGGAGGGACAGATGTCTCCTACGAGCAGTACTTC; CDR3aa: CAWSGGTDVSYEQYF
abundance: .; d_gene: TRBD1; j_gene: TRBJ1-1; v_gene: TRBV20-1; CDR3nt: TGCAGTGCTAGAACCCCGGGACAGGGCAACACTGAAGCTTTCTTT; CDR3aa: CSARTPGQGNTEAFF
abundance: few; d_gene: TRBD2; j_gene: TRBJ2-7; v_gene: TRBV12-3/TRBV12-4; CDR3nt: TGTGCCAGCAGTTTAGCGGGGAGGGACCCCTACGAGCAGTACTTC; CDR3aa: CASSLAGRDPYEQYF
abundance: .; d_gene: TRBD2; j_gene: TRBJ2-4; v_gene: TRBV5-1; CDR3nt: TGCGCCAGCAGCTTGGCACGGGAGGGCAAAGTATGGGCCAAAAACATTCAGTACTTC; CDR3aa: CASSLAREGKVWAKNIQYF
abundance: .; d_gene: TRBD1; j_gene: TRBJ2-4; v_gene: TRBV12-3/TRBV12-4; CDR3nt: TGTGCCAGCAGCTCACAGGGGGCCCTAGCCAAAAACATTCAGTACTTC; CDR3aa: CASSSQGALAKNIQYF
abundance: .; d_gene: TRBD2; j_gene: TRBJ2-7; v_gene: TRBV7-6; CDR3nt: TGTGCCAGCAGCCTCCGTTCTAGCGGGACTGGGTACGAGCAGTACTTC; CDR3aa: CASSLRSSGTGYEQYF
abundance: few; d_gene: TRBD2; j_gene: TRBJ2-1; v_gene: TRBV15; CDR3nt: TGTGCCACCAGCGCCCTCGGGACTAGCGGGCACTACAATGAGCAGTTCTTC; CDR3aa: CATSALGTSGHYNEQFF
abundance: few; d_gene: .; j_gene: TRBJ1-1; v_gene: TRBV30; CDR3nt: TGTGCCTGGAGTGTAGGCGGGGGTGCAGATGAAGCTTTCTTT; CDR3aa: CAWSVGGGADEAFF
abundance: many; d_gene: .; j_gene: TRBJ2-2; v_gene: TRBV7-3; CDR3nt: TGTGCCAGCACCTTGAACGCGAACACCGGGGAGCTGTTTTTT; CDR3aa: CASTLNANTGELFF